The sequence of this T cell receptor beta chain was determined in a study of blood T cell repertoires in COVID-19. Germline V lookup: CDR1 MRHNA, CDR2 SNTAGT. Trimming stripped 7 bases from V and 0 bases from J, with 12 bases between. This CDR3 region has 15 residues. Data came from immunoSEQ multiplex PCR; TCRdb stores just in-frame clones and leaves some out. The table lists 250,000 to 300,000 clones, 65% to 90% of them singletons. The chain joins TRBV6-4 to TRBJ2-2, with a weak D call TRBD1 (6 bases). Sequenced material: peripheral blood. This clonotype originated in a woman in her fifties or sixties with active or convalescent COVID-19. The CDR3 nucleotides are TGTGCCAGCAAGGCGAACAGGGCGAACACCGGGGAGCTGTTTTTT. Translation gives CASKANRANTGELFF.